A single sample is the source of the 20 T cell receptor beta chains below, sequenced in a study of T cells expressing NK-cell markers (dated by TCRdb to the early 2020s). The protocol used for the library was 5' RACE. Reads for this sample came from an Illumina HiSeq 2000. Based on TCRdb reprocessing of the reads, there is one entry per CDR3 protein sequence, and DNA is missing. The record for this sample contains roughly 150,000 distinct CDR3 sequences. The ten biggest clones cover around a sixth of the sample. Sequenced sample: blood T cells: a sorted CD56 or NKG2C T cell subset, CD4+ or CD8+ T cells, or bulk PBMC T cells (not recorded which). The receptors derive from a woman between 18 and 70 years old in good health.

The V call is TRBV18, the J call TRBJ1-3. The germline V gene has CDR1 KGHSH and CDR2 LQKENI. The CDR3 extends over 14 amino acids. CDR3 sequence: CASSMESSGNTIYF.

This rearrangement joins TRBV28 to TRBJ1-2. Germline values: CDR1 MDHEN, CDR2 SYDVKM. The CDR3 loop spans 13 amino acids. The CDR3 here is CASSPQVDNGYTF.

V is TRBV7-2 and J is TRBJ2-1; there is no DNA to check the TCRdb D call of TRBD1. Germline V gene lookup returns CDR1 SGHTA and CDR2 FQGNSA. The CDR3 runs to 13 residues. CDR3 sequence: CASSRGTVDEQFF.

The chain is built from TRBV4-1 and TRBJ1-2. Germline CDR1 reads MGHRA; CDR2 reads YSYEKL. This CDR3 region has 16 residues. The CDR3: CASSQDRTNVNYGYTF.

The V gene is TRBV20-1, the J gene TRBJ2-2; TCRdb reports TRBD2, a call that lacks DNA to check it against. The CDR3 has 15 residues. Germline assignment: CDR1 DFQATT and CDR2 SNEGSKA (reference sequence). This chain's CDR3 is CSASLRSGGGGELFF.

The V and J genes are TRBV12-3 or TRBV12-4 and TRBJ2-7; TCRdb returns TRBD2, unconfirmable since there is no DNA. The CDR3 is made up of 13 amino acids. The CDR3 protein is CASSVIAGDEQYF.

The chain employs TRBV7-3 and TRBJ2-1; with no DNA, the TCRdb D assignment of TRBD2 cannot be verified. Germline-derived CDR1 and CDR2 are SGHTA and FQGTGA. This CDR3 is built from 15 residues. CDR3 region: CASSLTTARYNEQFF.

The V and J genes are TRBV6-4 and TRBJ2-1. There are 13 residues in the CDR3. Looked up from germline, CDR1 is MRHNA and CDR2 is SNTAGT. The CDR3 protein is CASSVWSYNEQFF.

This CDR3 is CASSLEAGGRNQPQHF. V gene TRBV27 combines with J gene TRBJ1-5; no DNA is available, so the TRBD1 call from TCRdb remains unchecked. The CDR3 spans 16 residues. Per the germline V gene, CDR1 is MNHEY and CDR2 is SMNVEV (reference sequence).

The chain couples TRBV19 to TRBJ1-2; TCRdb proposes TRBD1, but this gene call is untestable without DNA. This CDR3 has 16 residues. Germline CDR1 is LNHDA and CDR2 is SQIVND (reference sequence). The CDR3 loop is CASTPSFGGADYGYTF.

V and J are TRBV27 and TRBJ2-7; TCRdb names TRBD1, which stays unverified in the absence of DNA. The germline V gene has CDR1 MNHEY and CDR2 SMNVEV (reference sequence). The CDR3 consists of 14 residues. This CDR3 reads CASGQTGPSYEQYF.

This chain connects TRBV20-1 to TRBJ1-1. The CDR3 runs to 13 residues. In germline, CDR1 is DFQATT, CDR2 SNEGSKA (reference sequence). The CDR3 sequence: CSARRDMNTEAFF.

Here the CDR3 reads CASSGHRGSEAFF. V usage is TRBV3-1 and J usage is TRBJ1-1; TCRdb outputs TRBD1, but without DNA this stays unchecked. Germline CDR1 reads LGHDT; CDR2 reads YNNKEL (reference sequence). The CDR3 runs 13 residues.

This sequence joins TRBV7-9 and TRBJ2-7; the TCRdb call, TRBD1, lacks DNA for checking. The germline V gene encodes CDR1 SEHNR and CDR2 FQNEAQ (reference sequence). This CDR3 has 14 residues. CDR3 residues: CASSLAGTGGEQYF.

The V call is TRBV28, the J call TRBJ2-3; no DNA is available, so the TRBD2 call from TCRdb remains unchecked. Germline V gives CDR1 MDHEN, CDR2 SYDVKM. The CDR3 is made up of 16 amino acids. CDR3 region: CASSLPSGSGTDTQYF. The whole variable domain, remainder taken from reference TRBV28 and TRBJ2-3, is DVKVTQSSRYLVKRTGEKVFLECVQDMDHENMFWYRQDPGLGLRLIYFSYDVKMKEKGDIPEGYSVSREKKERFSLILESASTNQTSMYLCASSLPSGSGTDTQYFGPGTRLTVL.

This sequence joins TRBV28 and TRBJ2-1. The CDR3 extends over 15 amino acids. Germline CDR1 is MDHEN and CDR2 is SYDVKM. This CDR3 reads CASSLEALGVDEQFF.

The chain combines TRBV20-1 with TRBJ2-1; there is no DNA to check the TCRdb D call of TRBD2. Germline CDR1 reads DFQATT; CDR2 reads SNEGSKA (reference sequence). The CDR3 length is 12 residues. CDR3 amino acids: CSASGRANEQFF.

CDR3 residues: CASSPSGVDTQYF. J is TRBJ2-3 and V is TRBV18. The CDR3 has 13 residues. CDR1 and CDR2 from the germline V gene are KGHSH and LQKENI.

The chain links TRBV30 to TRBJ2-2; TCRdb outputs TRBD2, but without DNA this stays unchecked. CDR3 length equals 14 residues. Germline V gene sequence: CDR1 GTSNPN, CDR2 SVGIG (reference sequence). CDR3 loop: CAWSGGTNTGELFF.

The J gene is TRBJ1-2, the V gene TRBV10-3; there is no DNA to check the TCRdb D call of TRBD1. The CDR3 has 14 amino acids. In germline, CDR1 is ENHRY, CDR2 SYGVKD. This chain's CDR3 is CAISRGQGNYGYTF.